One and the same sample provided the 32 T cell receptor beta chains below, sequenced in a study of cytomegalovirus exposure and HLA in healthy donors. The PCR used 60 Vbeta and 13 Jbeta primers. The method was immunoSEQ multiplex PCR; TCRdb's version includes in-frame clones alone and lacks a portion of them. The table has 82,000 or so clones, around a tenth seen once. The sample comprised PBMCs. These receptor sequences come from a man aged 55 to 70 in good health and CMV-seropositive.

The chain carries TRBV4-1 and TRBJ2-5, with D unresolved. This CDR3 is 14 amino acids long. The germline V gene encodes CDR1 MGHRA and CDR2 YSYEKL. The V gene lost 11 bases and the J gene lost 9 bases, with 25 bases spanning the gap. The CDR3 protein is CAPSQEAIQQAQYF. The CDR3, as DNA: TGCGCCCCCAGCCAAGAGGCGATCCAGCAGGCCCAGTACTTC.

The chain recombines TRBV6-6 with TRBJ1-4; D not certain. Germline CDR1 is MNHNY and CDR2 is SVGAGI (reference sequence). There are 15 residues in the CDR3. The ends were cut back, 0 bases at V and 3 bases at J, with 8 bases in the middle. The DNA of the CDR3 is TGTGCCAGCAGTTACTCGTGGGAGGCTAATGAAAAACTGTTTTTT. Its protein product is CASSYSWEANEKLFF.

This clone showed up just a few times. The chain couples TRBV25-1 to TRBJ1-4; TRBD1 might be the D (5 bases). CDR3 length equals 14 residues. Germline lookup yields CDR1 MGHDK and CDR2 SYGVNS. Trimming removed 2 bases from V and 10 bases from J, with 14 bases in between. The CDR3 reads CASSEPSTATKLFF. DNA for the CDR3: TGTGCCAGCAGTGAACCATCGACAGCCACAAAACTGTTTTTT. The variable domain in full, completed from reference TRBV25-1 and TRBJ1-4, reads EADIYQTPRYLVIGTGKKITLECSQTMGHDKMYWYQQDPGMELHLIHYSYGVNSTEKGDLSSESTVSRIRTEHFPLTLESARPSHTSQYLCASSEPSTATKLFFGSGTQLSVL.

This clone was seen only a few times. V and J are TRBV18 and TRBJ1-1; TRBD1 might be the D (6 bases). The CDR3 covers 16 residues. Trimming pared 6 bases from V and 0 bases from J, leaving 17 bases between. Germline V CDR1 and CDR2: KGHSH, LQKENI. The CDR3: CASSKVDRSVNTEAFF. The CDR3, as DNA: TGTGCCAGCTCGAAGGTTGACAGGTCGGTGAACACTGAAGCTTTCTTT.

The V gene is TRBV6-1, the J gene TRBJ2-2; maybe TRBD1 (6 bases). The CDR3 runs to 14 residues. V lost 8 bases, J lost 4 bases, and 14 bases lay in between. Germline V gene data show CDR1 as MNHNS and CDR2 as SASEGT. CDR3 bases: TGTGCCAGCGCCATTAGGGGGTTCACCGGGGAGCTGTTTTTT. Translation: CASAIRGFTGELFF.

In its sample, this clone was seen a few times. The rearrangement links TRBV5-4 to TRBJ2-3; TRBD2 matches at 7 bases. CDR1 SGHNT and CDR2 YYREEE come from the germline V gene (reference sequence). The V gene end was trimmed by 7 bases and the J gene end by 0 bases; junction bases not matched to a gene: 5. The CDR3 spans 14 residues. The CDR3 DNA sequence: TGTGCCAGCTCTAAAGCGGGGAGCACAGATACGCAGTATTTT. Translating gives CASSKAGSTDTQYF.

The rearrangement uses TRBV6-4 and TRBJ2-3; 8 bases match TRBD1. Germline V CDR1 and CDR2: MRHNA, SNTAGT. V shed 10 bases, J shed 2 bases, and the junction held 5 bases outside the gene matches. The CDR3 length is 13 residues. In nucleotides, the CDR3 is TGTGCCACCGGACAGGGTGACACAGATACGCAGTATTTT. Encoded protein: CATGQGDTDTQYF.

This clone turned up a few times. V and J are TRBV27 and TRBJ2-3; 8 nucleotides align to TRBD1. Germline V lookup: CDR1 MNHEY, CDR2 SMNVEV (reference sequence). V was pared by 7 bases and J by 3 bases, with 3 bases of the junction left unmatched. The CDR3 extends over 13 amino acids. CDR3 nucleotide sequence: TGTGCCAGCATCAGACAGGGGACAGATACGCAGTATTTT. Translation: CASIRQGTDTQYF.

The table lists this clone with a few counts. Compared with germline, one end of the junction differs, possibly owing to a read error. The chain recombines TRBV6-6 with TRBJ2-6, with a weak D call TRBD1 (5 bases). Germline V CDR1 and CDR2: MNHNY, SVGAGI (reference sequence). The CDR3 has 16 amino acids. The CDR3 loop reads CASSYSIGTGANVLTF. CDR3 bases: TGTGCCAGCAGTTACTCGATTGGTACTGGGGCCAACGTCCTGACCTTC.

V and J are TRBV29-1 and TRBJ1-1; D remains ambiguous. Trimming took off 0 bases at V and 7 bases at J, with 6 bases between the two ends. The CDR3 consists of 11 residues. Germline V CDR1 and CDR2: SQVTM, ANQGSEA. This CDR3 is CSVEDPGEAFF. The CDR3, as DNA: TGCAGCGTTGAAGATCCGGGTGAAGCTTTCTTT.

The chain links TRBV29-1 to TRBJ2-1; TRBD1 might be the D (5 bases). Between the trimmed V and J ends, which lost 4 bases and 10 bases, there was a span of 14 bases. This CDR3 is 12 amino acids long. Germline CDR1 and CDR2: SQVTM and ANQGSEA. The DNA for the CDR3 is TGCAGCGTTGTCCAGGGAATAAACGAGCAGTTCTTC. It encodes CSVVQGINEQFF.

V is TRBV11-3 and J is TRBJ2-7, with D perhaps TRBD2 (5 bases). CDR1 SGHNT and CDR2 YENEEA come from the germline V gene. This CDR3 spans 11 amino acids. Trimming cost V 5 bases and J 7 bases, with 9 bases left between them. The CDR3 coding sequence is TGTGCCAGCAGCCATGAGGGTGAGCAGTACTTC. Its translation: CASSHEGEQYF. Full variable domain (remainder filled in from reference TRBV11-3 and TRBJ2-7): EAGVVQSPRYKIIEKKQPVAFWCNPISGHNTLYWYLQNLGQGPELLIRYENEEAVDDSQLPKDRFSAERLKGVDSTLKIQPAELGDSAVYLCASSHEGEQYFGPGTRLTVT.

The chain is built from TRBV27 and TRBJ1-6; TRBD1 is a possible D gene (5 bases). CDR1 is MNHEY, CDR2 SMNVEV, per germline (reference sequence). The CDR3 is 13 residues long. Trimming took off 10 bases at V and 6 bases at J, with 13 bases between the two ends. The CDR3 nucleotides are TGTGCCACAGCGGGGGTGGCTAATTCACCCCTCCACTTT. Its translation: CATAGVANSPLHF.

In DNA, the CDR3 is TGCGCCAGCAAGGTGGGCCCGAACACCGGGGAGCTGTTTTTT. This codes for CASKVGPNTGELFF. This sequence joins TRBV5-1 and TRBJ2-2; D unclear. The length of the CDR3 is 14 residues. Per the germline V gene, CDR1 is SGHRS and CDR2 is YFSETQ. V shed 6 bases and J shed 0 bases, with 9 bases lying between them.

The rearrangement uses TRBV29-1 and TRBJ1-5, with D perhaps matching TRBD1 (6 bases). There are 13 residues in the CDR3. From germline, CDR1 is SQVTM and CDR2 ANQGSEA. Trimming shortened V by 7 bases and J by 4 bases, and 14 bases separated the two germline ends. The CDR3 here is CSAATGSNQPQHF. DNA of the CDR3: TGCAGCGCCGCGACAGGTTCGAATCAGCCCCAGCATTTT.

In its sample, this clone was seen many times. The chain carries TRBV29-1 and TRBJ1-1; 8 bases agree with TRBD1. Looked up from germline, CDR1 is SQVTM and CDR2 is ANQGSEA. The V segment lost 4 bases and the J segment 2 bases; nucleotides outside the gene matches: 6. There are 14 residues in the CDR3. CDR3 region: CSVAQGASNTEAFF. The CDR3 DNA reads as TGCAGCGTTGCCCAGGGGGCATCCAACACTGAAGCTTTCTTT.

This clone was detected a few times. The J gene is TRBJ1-4, the V gene TRBV6-1; D remains unclear. The CDR3 spans 12 residues. Germline V gene lookup returns CDR1 MNHNS and CDR2 SASEGT. Trimming removed 5 bases from V and 8 bases from J, with 9 bases in between. The DNA of the CDR3 is TGTGCCAGCAGTCGGAGTGGAGAAAAACTGTTTTTT. Translating it yields CASSRSGEKLFF.

This clone has more than one count but fewer than ten. This chain joins TRBV7-3 and TRBJ2-7; D may be TRBD2 (5 bases). V lost 3 bases to trimming and J lost 0 bases, with 12 bases between them. The CDR3 is made up of 15 amino acids. Germline values: CDR1 SGHTA, CDR2 FQGTGA. The CDR3 bases are TGTGCCAGCAGCTTTCTATCGGGGAGCTCCTACGAGCAGTACTTC. Translation: CASSFLSGSSYEQYF.

As DNA, the CDR3 is TGTGCCAGCAGCTTATCGATAGGGACAGGTACTTCACCCCTCCACTTT. It codes for CASSLSIGTGTSPLHF. V and J are TRBV5-8 and TRBJ1-6, with 8 bases lining up with TRBD1. The germline V gene has CDR1 SGHTS and CDR2 YDEGEE. This CDR3 has 16 amino acids. V was pared by 2 bases and J by 9 bases, with 10 bases of the junction left unmatched. Variable domain in full (rest from reference TRBV5-8 and TRBJ1-6): EAGVTQSPTHLIKTRGQQATLRCSPISGHTSVYWYQQALGLGLQFLLWYDEGEERNRGNFPPRFSGRQFPNYSSELNVNALELEDSALYLCASSLSIGTGTSPLHFGNGTRLTVT.

About this clone: A read error may be the cause here, since a much bigger clone is one base away. CDR3 DNA sequence: TGTGCCAGCAGCTCCTATCCCGAAAGGCCCGAGGTGGGCTACACCTTC. It encodes CASSSYPERPEVGYTF. The rearrangement links TRBV5-5 to TRBJ1-2; D uncertain. The V end lost 3 bases, the J end lost 8 bases, and 23 bases lay between the germline ends. The CDR3 spans 16 residues. Germline V CDR1 and CDR2: SGHKS, YYEKEE (reference sequence).

In DNA form, the CDR3 reads TGCGCCACCCTTCCAGGGGTTGGGACTGAAGCTTTCTTT. Translated: CATLPGVGTEAFF. The V call is TRBV10-1, the J call TRBJ1-1; D is perhaps TRBD1 (6 bases). V dropped 10 bases and J dropped 5 bases, with 17 bases sitting between them. The germline V gene encodes CDR1 WNHNN and CDR2 SYGVQD (reference sequence). The CDR3 is 13 amino acids.

The sample holds a few counts of this clone. The V call is TRBV5-1, the J call TRBJ1-1; 7 bases agree with TRBD1. V gave up 3 bases and J gave up 1 base; unmatched junction bases: 3. The CDR3 has 14 amino acids. Germline V gene lookup returns CDR1 SGHRS and CDR2 YFSETQ. CDR3 bases: TGCGCCAGCAGCTCCCAGGGGGGGAACACTGAAGCTTTCTTT. It yields the protein CASSSQGGNTEAFF.

This chain uses TRBV10-3 with TRBJ2-7, with 7 bases fitting TRBD1. V shed 10 bases, J shed 5 bases, and the junction held 11 bases outside the gene matches. The CDR3 covers 13 residues. CDR1 is ENHRY, CDR2 SYGVKD, per germline. This chain's CDR3 is CATHRGQKDEQYF. The CDR3, as DNA: TGTGCCACCCACAGGGGCCAGAAAGACGAGCAGTACTTC.

The rearrangement links TRBV28 to TRBJ2-7; D not resolved. The CDR3 contains 15 residues. From germline, CDR1 is MDHEN and CDR2 SYDVKM. Trimming pared 3 bases from V and 0 bases from J, leaving 12 bases between. CDR3 loop: CASSFLSLSSYEQYF. The CDR3 nucleotides read TGTGCCAGCAGTTTCTTGTCCCTTAGCTCCTACGAGCAGTACTTC.

The chain joins TRBV11-2 to TRBJ1-1; 10 bases align to TRBD1. V shed 6 bases and J 3 bases; nucleotides not matched to a gene: 13. The CDR3 runs to 17 residues. Germline assignment: CDR1 SGHAT and CDR2 FQNNGV. The CDR3 sequence: CASSSIGQGVLDTEAFF. The CDR3 region has the DNA TGTGCCAGCAGTTCTATTGGACAGGGGGTATTAGACACTGAAGCTTTCTTT.

This sequence joins TRBV7-3 and TRBJ1-1, with D possibly TRBD1 on 6 matching bases. The CDR3 length is 13 residues. Trimming cost V 3 bases and J 3 bases, with 8 bases left between them. From germline, CDR1 is SGHTA and CDR2 FQGTGA. CDR3 nucleotide sequence: TGTGCCAGCAGCTTGACAGGAGACACTGAAGCTTTCTTT. Encoded protein: CASSLTGDTEAFF.

This clone was detected only a few times. The J gene is TRBJ2-1, the V gene TRBV29-1; 9 bases agree with TRBD1. Germline trimming cut 2 bases from V and 6 bases from J; bases unmatched to any gene: 2. Germline lookup yields CDR1 SQVTM and CDR2 ANQGSEA. The CDR3 spans 13 residues. Here the CDR3 DNA reads TGCAGCGTTGAAAAGGACAGGGGCAATGAGCAGTTCTTC. It codes for CSVEKDRGNEQFF.

The rearrangement joins TRBV23-1 to TRBJ2-7; D may be TRBD2 (5 bases). TRBV23-1 falls under the ORF class, with uncertain function. The CDR3 totals 15 residues. Trimming left V 6 bases short and J 2 bases short, with 17 bases between. The CDR3 DNA is TGCGCCAGCAGCCGAGGGCCTCTAACCACCTACGAGCAGTACTTC. This translates into CASSRGPLTTYEQYF.

The V call is TRBV6-1, the J call TRBJ2-6; 8 bases are a match to TRBD1. CDR1 MNHNS and CDR2 SASEGT come from the germline V gene. This CDR3 region has 20 residues. The ends lost 2 bases at V and 1 base at J; junction bases unmatched: 13. The CDR3 DNA is TGTGCCAGCAGTGAACGGGTTAGGGGCAGGGGGCTATCTGGGGCCAACGTCCTGACTTTC. Protein product: CASSERVRGRGLSGANVLTF.

This chain connects TRBV5-1 to TRBJ2-7, with TRBD2 identical over 9 bases. V shed 0 bases and J 2 bases; nucleotides not matched to a gene: 3. Germline CDR1 SGHRS, CDR2 YFSETQ. The CDR3 sequence is 15 residues long. The CDR3 here is CASSLVAGATYEQYF. CDR3 nucleotides: TGCGCCAGCAGCTTGGTAGCGGGAGCGACCTACGAGCAGTACTTC.

CDR3 bases: TGCAGTGCTACAAATAATGAAAAACTGTTTTTT. It specifies CSATNNEKLFF. The genes are TRBV20-1 and TRBJ1-4; D not resolved. The CDR3 is 11 residues long. V shed 4 bases and J shed 4 bases, with 4 bases lying between them. Germline values: CDR1 DFQATT, CDR2 SNEGSKA (reference sequence).

This clone came up a few times. The V gene is TRBV28, the J gene TRBJ2-5, with D possibly being TRBD2 (6 bases). The CDR3 extends over 15 amino acids. V was clipped by 2 bases and J by 5 bases, with 15 bases between them. Germline V gene sequence: CDR1 MDHEN, CDR2 SYDVKM. CDR3 residues: CASSLGAGTWETQYF. Written as DNA, the CDR3 is TGTGCCAGCAGTTTAGGTGCAGGGACTTGGGAGACCCAGTACTTC.